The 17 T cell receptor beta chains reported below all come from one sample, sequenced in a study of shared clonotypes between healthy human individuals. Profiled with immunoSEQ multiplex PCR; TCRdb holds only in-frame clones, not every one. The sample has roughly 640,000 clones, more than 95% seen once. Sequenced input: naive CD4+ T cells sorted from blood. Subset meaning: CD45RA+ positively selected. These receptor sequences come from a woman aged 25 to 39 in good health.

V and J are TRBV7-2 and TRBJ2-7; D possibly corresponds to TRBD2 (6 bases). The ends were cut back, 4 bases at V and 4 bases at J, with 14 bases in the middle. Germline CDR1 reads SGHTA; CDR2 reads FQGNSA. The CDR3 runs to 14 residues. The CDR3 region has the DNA TGTGCCAGCAGCTCACAAGGAGGGCCGTACGAGCAGTACTTC. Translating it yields CASSSQGGPYEQYF.

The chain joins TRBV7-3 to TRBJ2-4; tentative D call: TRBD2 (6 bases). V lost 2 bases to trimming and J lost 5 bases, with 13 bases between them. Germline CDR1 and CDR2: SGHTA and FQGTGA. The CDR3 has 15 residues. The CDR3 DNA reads TGTGCCAGCAGCTTAGGTGGGGGGATCCAAAACATTCAGTACTTC. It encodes CASSLGGGIQNIQYF.

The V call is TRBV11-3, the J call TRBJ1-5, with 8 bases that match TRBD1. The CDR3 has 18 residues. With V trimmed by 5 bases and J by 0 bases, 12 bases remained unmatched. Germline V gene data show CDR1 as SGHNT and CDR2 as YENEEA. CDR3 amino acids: CASSPGGGQAYSNQPQHF. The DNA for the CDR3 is TGTGCCAGCAGCCCCGGGGGGGGACAGGCCTATAGCAATCAGCCCCAGCATTTT.

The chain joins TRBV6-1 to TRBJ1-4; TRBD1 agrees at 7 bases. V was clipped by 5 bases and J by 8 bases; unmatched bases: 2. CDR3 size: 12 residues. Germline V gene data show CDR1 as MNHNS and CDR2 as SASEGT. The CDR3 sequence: CASSRGQEKLFF. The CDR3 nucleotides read TGTGCCAGCAGTAGGGGACAGGAAAAACTGTTTTTT.

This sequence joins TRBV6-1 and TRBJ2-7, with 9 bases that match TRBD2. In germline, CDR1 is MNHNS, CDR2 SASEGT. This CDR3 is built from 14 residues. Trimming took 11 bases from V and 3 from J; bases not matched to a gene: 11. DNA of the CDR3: TGTGCCGCGGGGGGGAGTGGGACGGTCTACGAGCAGTACTTC. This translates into CAAGGSGTVYEQYF.

The CDR3, as DNA: TGTGCCAGCAGCGATTGGGGGCGGGAGGTTGGAAATGAGCAGTTCTTC. Its translation: CASSDWGREVGNEQFF. The rearrangement links TRBV11-2 to TRBJ2-1, with 8 bases matching TRBD2. V shed 5 bases and J 7 bases; nucleotides not matched to a gene: 13. The CDR3 totals 16 residues. Germline V gene data show CDR1 as SGHAT and CDR2 as FQNNGV.

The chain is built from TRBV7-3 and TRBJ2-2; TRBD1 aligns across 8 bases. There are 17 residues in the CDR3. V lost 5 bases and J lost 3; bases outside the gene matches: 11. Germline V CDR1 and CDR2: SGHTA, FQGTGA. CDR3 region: CASSPVAQGADTGELFF. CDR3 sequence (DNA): TGTGCCAGCAGCCCCGTGGCCCAGGGGGCCGACACCGGGGAGCTGTTTTTT.

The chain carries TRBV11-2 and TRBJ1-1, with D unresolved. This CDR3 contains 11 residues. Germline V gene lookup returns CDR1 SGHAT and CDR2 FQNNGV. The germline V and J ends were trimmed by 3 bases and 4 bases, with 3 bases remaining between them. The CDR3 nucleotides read TGTGCCAGCAGCTTGGTCACTGAAGCTTTCTTT. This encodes CASSLVTEAFF.

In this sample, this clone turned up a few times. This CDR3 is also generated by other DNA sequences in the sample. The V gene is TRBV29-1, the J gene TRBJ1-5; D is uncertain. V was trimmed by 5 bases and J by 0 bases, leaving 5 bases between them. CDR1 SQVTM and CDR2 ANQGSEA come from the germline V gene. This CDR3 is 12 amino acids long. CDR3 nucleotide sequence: TGCAGCGTTAGGGATAGCAATCAGCCCCAGCATTTT. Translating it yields CSVRDSNQPQHF.

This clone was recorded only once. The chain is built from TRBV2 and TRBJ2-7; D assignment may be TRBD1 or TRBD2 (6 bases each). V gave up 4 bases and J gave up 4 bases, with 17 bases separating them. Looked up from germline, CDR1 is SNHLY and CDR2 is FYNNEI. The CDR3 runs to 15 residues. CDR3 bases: TGTGCCAGCAGTGGCGGGGCGCTAGGGGGGTACGAGCAGTACTTC. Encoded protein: CASSGGALGGYEQYF. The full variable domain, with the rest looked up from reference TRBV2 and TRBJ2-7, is EPEVTQTPSHQVTQMGQEVILRCVPISNHLYFYWYRQILGQKVEFLVSFYNNEISEKSEIFDDQFSVERPDGSNFTLKIRSTKLEDSAMYFCASSGGALGGYEQYFGPGTRLTVT.

CDR3 protein: CASRVDVNTEAFF. Here the CDR3 DNA reads TGTGCCAGCCGGGTCGATGTGAACACTGAAGCTTTCTTT. This chain joins TRBV28 and TRBJ1-1; D is uncertain. Trimming took off 8 bases at V and 0 bases at J, with 10 bases between the two ends. This CDR3 comprises 13 residues. Looked up from germline, CDR1 is MDHEN and CDR2 is SYDVKM.

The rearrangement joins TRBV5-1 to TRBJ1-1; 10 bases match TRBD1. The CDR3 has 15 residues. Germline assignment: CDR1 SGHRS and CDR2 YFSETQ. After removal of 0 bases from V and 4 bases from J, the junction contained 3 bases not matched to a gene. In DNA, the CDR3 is TGCGCCAGCAGCTTGGGGGACAGGGGTCCCACTGAAGCTTTCTTT. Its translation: CASSLGDRGPTEAFF. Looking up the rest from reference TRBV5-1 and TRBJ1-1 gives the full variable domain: KAGVTQTPRYLIKTRGQQVTLSCSPISGHRSVSWYQQTPGQGLQFLFEYFSETQRNKGNFPGRFSGRQFSNSRSEMNVSTLELGDSALYLCASSLGDRGPTEAFFGQGTRLTVV.

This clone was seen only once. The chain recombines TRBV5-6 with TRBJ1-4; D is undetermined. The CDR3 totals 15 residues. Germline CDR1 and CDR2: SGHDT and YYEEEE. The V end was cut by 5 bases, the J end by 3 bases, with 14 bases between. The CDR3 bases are TGTGCCAGCAGGCTTATGAGCGGGGCTAATGAAAAACTGTTTTTT. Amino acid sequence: CASRLMSGANEKLFF.

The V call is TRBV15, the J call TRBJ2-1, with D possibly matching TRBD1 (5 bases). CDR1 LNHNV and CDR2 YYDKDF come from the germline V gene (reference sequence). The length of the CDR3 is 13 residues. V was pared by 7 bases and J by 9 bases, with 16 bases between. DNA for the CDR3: TGTGCCACCAACCTCAGGGTTGGTGGTGAGCAGTTCTTC. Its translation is CATNLRVGGEQFF.

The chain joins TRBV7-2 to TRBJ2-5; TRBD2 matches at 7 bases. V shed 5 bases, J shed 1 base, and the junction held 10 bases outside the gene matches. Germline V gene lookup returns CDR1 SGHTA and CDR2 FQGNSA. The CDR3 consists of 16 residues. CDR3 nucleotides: TGTGCCAGCAGCCCGGGACGGGCTAGCGGCCAAGAGACCCAGTACTTC. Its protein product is CASSPGRASGQETQYF.

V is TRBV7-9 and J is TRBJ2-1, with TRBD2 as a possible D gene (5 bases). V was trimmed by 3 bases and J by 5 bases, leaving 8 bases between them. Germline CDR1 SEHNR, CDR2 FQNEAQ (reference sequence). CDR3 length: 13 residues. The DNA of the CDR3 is TGTGCCAGCAGCTTCCGGGAAGACAATGAGCAGTTCTTC. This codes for CASSFREDNEQFF.

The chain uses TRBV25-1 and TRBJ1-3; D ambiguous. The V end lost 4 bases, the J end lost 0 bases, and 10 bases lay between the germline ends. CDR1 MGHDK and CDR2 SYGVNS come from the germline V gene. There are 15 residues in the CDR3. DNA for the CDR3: TGTGCCAGCAGTGCTTTTAAGAACTCTGGAAACACCATATATTTT. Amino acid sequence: CASSAFKNSGNTIYF. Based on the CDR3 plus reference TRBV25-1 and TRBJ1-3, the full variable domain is EADIYQTPRYLVIGTGKKITLECSQTMGHDKMYWYQQDPGMELHLIHYSYGVNSTEKGDLSSESTVSRIRTEHFPLTLESARPSHTSQYLCASSAFKNSGNTIYFGEGSWLTVV.